The sample holds a few counts of the clone carrying this TCR beta chain. From germline, CDR1 is LGHNA and CDR2 YSLEER. Deletions cut 0 bases from V and 7 bases from J, with 12 bases between. The CDR3 spans 14 residues. Amplified regions were TCR beta CDR3 sequences from RNA transcripts. HTBI primers were used for first-round RT-PCR of the TCR CDR3. Each CDR3 protein is one row after TCRdb ran MiXCR on the multiplex PCR reads. The sample carries around 600,000 distinct CDR3 sequences, around 13% recorded once. The data are from a study of T cells in Graves' hyperthyroidism and ophthalmopathy. What was sequenced was blood. The origin of this receptor is a woman aged 45-60 years with Graves' ophthalmopathy. The J gene is TRBJ1-2, the V gene TRBV4-3, with no clear D. The CDR3 reads CASSQDVGRGGYTF. DNA for the CDR3: TGCGCCAGCAGCCAAGATGTAGGGCGAGGTGGCTACACCTTC.